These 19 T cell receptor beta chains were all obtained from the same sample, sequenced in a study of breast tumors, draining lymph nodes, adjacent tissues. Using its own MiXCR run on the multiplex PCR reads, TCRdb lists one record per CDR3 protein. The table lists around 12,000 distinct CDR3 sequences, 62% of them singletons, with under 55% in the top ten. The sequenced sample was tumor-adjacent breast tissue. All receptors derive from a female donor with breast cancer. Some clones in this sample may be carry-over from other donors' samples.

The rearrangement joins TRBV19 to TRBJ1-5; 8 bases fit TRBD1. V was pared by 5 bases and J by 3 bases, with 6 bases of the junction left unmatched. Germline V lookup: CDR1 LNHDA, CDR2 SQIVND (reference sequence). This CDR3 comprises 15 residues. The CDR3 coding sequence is TGTGCCAGTAGTTCCGACAGGGGCGACAATCAGCCCCAGCATTTT. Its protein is CASSSDRGDNQPQHF. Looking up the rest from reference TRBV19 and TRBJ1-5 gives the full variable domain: DGGITQSPKYLFRKEGQNVTLSCEQNLNHDAMYWYRQDPGQGLRLIYYSQIVNDFQKGDIAEGYSVSREKKESFPLTVTSAQKNPTAFYLCASSSDRGDNQPQHFGDGTRLSIL.

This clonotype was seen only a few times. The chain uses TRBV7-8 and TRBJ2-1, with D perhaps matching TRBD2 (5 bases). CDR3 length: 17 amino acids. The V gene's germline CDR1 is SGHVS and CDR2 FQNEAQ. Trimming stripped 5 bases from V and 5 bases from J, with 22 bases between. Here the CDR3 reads CASSPLWSSGQDNEQFF. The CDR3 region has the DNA TGTGCCAGCAGCCCACTCTGGTCCAGCGGCCAAGACAATGAGCAGTTCTTC.

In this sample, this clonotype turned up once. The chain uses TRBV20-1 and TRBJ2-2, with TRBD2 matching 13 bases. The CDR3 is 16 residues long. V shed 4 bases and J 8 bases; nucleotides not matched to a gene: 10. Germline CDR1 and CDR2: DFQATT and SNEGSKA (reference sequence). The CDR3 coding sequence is TGCAGTGCTACGAGATCCGGGACTAGCGGGAAAGGGGAGCTGTTTTTT. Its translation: CSATRSGTSGKGELFF.

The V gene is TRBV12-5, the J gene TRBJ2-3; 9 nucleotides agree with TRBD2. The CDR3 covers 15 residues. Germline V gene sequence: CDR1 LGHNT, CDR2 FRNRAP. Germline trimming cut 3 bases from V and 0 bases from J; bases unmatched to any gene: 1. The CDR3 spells CASGFGLASTDTQYF. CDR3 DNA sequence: TGTGCTAGTGGTTTTGGACTAGCGAGCACAGATACGCAGTATTTT.

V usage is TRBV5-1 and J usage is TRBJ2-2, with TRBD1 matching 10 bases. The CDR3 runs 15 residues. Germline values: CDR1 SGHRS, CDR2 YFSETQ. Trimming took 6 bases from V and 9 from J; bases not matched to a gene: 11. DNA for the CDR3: TGCGCCAGCAACACCGGGACAGGGGTCGTCAGGGAGCTGTTTTTT. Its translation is CASNTGTGVVRELFF.

The CDR3 region is CASATGVGQYEQYF. DNA for the CDR3: TGCGCCAGCGCGACCGGGGTAGGACAATACGAGCAGTACTTC. The J gene is TRBJ2-7, the V gene TRBV5-1, with D possibly called TRBD1 or TRBD2 (5 bases each). The germline V gene has CDR1 SGHRS and CDR2 YFSETQ. V was clipped by 7 bases and J by 4 bases, with 18 bases between them. There are 14 residues in the CDR3. Combining the CDR3 with reference TRBV5-1 and TRBJ2-7 gives the whole variable domain KAGVTQTPRYLIKTRGQQVTLSCSPISGHRSVSWYQQTPGQGLQFLFEYFSETQRNKGNFPGRFSGRQFSNSRSEMNVSTLELGDSALYLCASATGVGQYEQYFGPGTRLTVT.

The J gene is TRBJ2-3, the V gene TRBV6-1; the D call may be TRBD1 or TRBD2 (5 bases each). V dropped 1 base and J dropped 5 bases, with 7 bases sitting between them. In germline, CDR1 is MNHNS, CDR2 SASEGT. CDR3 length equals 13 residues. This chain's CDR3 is CASSEVGVDTQYF. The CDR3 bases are TGTGCCAGCAGTGAAGTGGGGGTAGATACGCAGTATTTT.

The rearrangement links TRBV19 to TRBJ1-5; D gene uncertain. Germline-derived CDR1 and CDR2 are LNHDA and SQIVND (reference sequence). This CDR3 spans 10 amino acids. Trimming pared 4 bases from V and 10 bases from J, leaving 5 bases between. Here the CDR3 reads CASSTDPQHF. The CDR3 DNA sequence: TGTGCCAGTAGTACCGATCCCCAGCATTTT.

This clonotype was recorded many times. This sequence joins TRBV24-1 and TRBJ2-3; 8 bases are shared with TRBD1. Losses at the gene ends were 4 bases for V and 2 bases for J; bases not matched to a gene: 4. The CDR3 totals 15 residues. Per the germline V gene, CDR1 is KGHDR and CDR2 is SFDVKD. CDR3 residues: CATSEWTGTTDTQYF. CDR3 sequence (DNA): TGTGCCACCAGTGAATGGACAGGGACCACAGATACGCAGTATTTT.

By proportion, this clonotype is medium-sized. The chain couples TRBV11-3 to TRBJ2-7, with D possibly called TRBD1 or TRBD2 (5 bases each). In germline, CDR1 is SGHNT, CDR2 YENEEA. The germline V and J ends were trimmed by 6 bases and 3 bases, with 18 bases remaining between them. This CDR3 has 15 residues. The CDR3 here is CASSAGGGDSYEQYF. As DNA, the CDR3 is TGTGCCAGCAGTGCCGGTGGGGGAGATAGCTACGAGCAGTACTTC.

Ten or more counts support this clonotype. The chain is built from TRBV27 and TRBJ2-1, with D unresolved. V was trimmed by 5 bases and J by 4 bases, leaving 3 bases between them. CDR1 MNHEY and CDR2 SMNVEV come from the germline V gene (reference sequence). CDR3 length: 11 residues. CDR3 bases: TGTGCCAGCAGTGTTTACAATGAGCAGTTCTTC. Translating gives CASSVYNEQFF.

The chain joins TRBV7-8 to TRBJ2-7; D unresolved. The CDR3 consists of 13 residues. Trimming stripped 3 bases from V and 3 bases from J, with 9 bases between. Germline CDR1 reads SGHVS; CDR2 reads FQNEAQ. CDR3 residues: CASSFGTYYEQYF. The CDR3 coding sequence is TGTGCCAGCAGCTTCGGAACTTACTACGAGCAGTACTTC.

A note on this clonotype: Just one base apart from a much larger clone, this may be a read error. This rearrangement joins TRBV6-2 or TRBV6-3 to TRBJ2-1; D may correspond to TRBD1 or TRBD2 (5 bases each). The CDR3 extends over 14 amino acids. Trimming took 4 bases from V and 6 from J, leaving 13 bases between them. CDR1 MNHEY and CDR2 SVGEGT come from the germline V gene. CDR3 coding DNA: TGTGCCAGCAGTTCCCCGAGAGGGGCCAATGAGCAGTTCTTC. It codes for CASSSPRGANEQFF.

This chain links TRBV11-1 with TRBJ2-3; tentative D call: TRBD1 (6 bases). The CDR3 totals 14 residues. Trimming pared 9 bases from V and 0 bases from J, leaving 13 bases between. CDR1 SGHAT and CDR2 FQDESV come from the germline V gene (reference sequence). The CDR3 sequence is CASTNTGSTDTQYF. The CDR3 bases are TGTGCCAGTACCAATACAGGGAGCACAGATACGCAGTATTTT.

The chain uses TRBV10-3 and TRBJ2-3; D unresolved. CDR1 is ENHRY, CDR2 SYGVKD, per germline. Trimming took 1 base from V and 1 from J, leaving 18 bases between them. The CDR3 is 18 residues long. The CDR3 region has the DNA TGTGCCATCAGTGAGTTTAGGCCTGCCCCAATTGGCACAGATACGCAGTATTTT. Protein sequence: CAISEFRPAPIGTDTQYF.

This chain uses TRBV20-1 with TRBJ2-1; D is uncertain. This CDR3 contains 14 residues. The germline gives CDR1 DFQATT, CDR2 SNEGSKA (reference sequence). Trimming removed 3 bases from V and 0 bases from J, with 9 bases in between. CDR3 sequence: CSASIGSSYNEQFF. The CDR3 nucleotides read TGCAGTGCTAGTATCGGGTCCTCCTACAATGAGCAGTTCTTC.

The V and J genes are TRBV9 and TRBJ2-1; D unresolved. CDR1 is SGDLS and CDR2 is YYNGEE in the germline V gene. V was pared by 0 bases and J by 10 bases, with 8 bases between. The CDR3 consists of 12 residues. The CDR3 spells CASSVDDQEQFF. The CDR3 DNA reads TGTGCCAGCAGCGTAGATGACCAGGAGCAGTTCTTC.

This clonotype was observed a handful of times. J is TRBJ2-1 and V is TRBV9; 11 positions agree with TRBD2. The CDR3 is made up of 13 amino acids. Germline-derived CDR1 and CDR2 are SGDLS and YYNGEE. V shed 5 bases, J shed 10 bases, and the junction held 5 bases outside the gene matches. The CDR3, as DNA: TGTGCCAGCAGTAGCGGGGGGGCCAGAGAGCAGTTCTTC. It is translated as CASSSGGAREQFF. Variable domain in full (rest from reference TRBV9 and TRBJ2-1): DSGVTQTPKHLITATGQRVTLRCSPRSGDLSVYWYQQSLDQGLQFLIQYYNGEERAKGNILERFSAQQFPDLHSELNLSSLELGDSALYFCASSSGGAREQFFGPGTRLTVL.

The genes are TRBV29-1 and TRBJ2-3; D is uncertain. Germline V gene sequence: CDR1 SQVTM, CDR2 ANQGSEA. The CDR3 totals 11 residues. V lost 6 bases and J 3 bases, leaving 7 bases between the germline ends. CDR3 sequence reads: CSVDSTDTQYF. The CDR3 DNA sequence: TGCAGCGTCGACTCGACAGATACGCAGTATTTT.